This T cell receptor (beta chain) was profiled in a study of cytomegalovirus exposure and HLA in healthy donors. At the level of the study: Unique TCR beta sequences numbering approximately 120 million came from some 200 million T cells in an earlier analysis.

The PCR used 60 Vbeta and 13 Jbeta primers. Assay used: immunoSEQ multiplex PCR; TCRdb lists only in-frame clones, some missing. The table has under 250,000 clones, 82% seen once. V lost 5 bases to trimming and J lost 6 bases, with 17 bases between them. CDR3 length equals 15 residues. CDR1 and CDR2 (germline): MNHEY, SMNVEV (reference sequence). This chain uses TRBV27 with TRBJ2-1, with D possibly matching TRBD1 (6 bases). The clonotype originates from a man aged 40-55 years in good health and CMV-seropositive. Input material: PBMCs. The CDR3 is CASSPQGRISNEQFF. The CDR3 bases are TGTGCCAGCAGTCCTCAGGGGCGAATCAGCAATGAGCAGTTCTTC.